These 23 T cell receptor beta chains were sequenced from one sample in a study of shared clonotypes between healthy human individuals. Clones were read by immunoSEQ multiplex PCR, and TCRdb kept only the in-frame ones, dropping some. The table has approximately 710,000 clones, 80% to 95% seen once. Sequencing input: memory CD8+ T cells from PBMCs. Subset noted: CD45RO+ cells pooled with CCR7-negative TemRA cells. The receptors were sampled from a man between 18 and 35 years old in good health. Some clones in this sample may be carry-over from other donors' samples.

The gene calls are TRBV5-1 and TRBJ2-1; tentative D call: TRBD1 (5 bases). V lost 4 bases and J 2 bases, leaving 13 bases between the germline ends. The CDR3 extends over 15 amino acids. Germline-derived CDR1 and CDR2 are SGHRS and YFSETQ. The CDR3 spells CASSATGSPYNEQFF. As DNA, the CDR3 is TGCGCCAGCAGCGCAACAGGATCCCCCTACAATGAGCAGTTCTTC.

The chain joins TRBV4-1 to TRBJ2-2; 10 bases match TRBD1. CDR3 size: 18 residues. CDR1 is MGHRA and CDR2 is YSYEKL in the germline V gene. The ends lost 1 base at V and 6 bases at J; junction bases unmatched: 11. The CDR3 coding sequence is TGCGCCAGCAGCCAAGTAGCCGGGACAGGGGCTCGAGCCGGGGAGCTGTTTTTT. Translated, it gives CASSQVAGTGARAGELFF.

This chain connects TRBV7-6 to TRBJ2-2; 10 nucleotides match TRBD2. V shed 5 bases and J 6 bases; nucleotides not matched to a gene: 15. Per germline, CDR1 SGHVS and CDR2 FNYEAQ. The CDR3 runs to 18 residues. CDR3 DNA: TGTGCCAGCAGCCCACCTCAGAGCGGGGGGGCCGGGGCCGGGGAGCTGTTTTTT. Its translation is CASSPPQSGGAGAGELFF.

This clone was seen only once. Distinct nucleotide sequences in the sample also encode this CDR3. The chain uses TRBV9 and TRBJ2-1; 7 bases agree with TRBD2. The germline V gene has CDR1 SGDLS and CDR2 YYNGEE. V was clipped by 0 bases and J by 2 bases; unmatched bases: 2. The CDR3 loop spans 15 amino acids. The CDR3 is CASSVETSPYNEQFF. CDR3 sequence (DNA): TGTGCCAGCAGCGTAGAGACTAGCCCCTACAATGAGCAGTTCTTC.

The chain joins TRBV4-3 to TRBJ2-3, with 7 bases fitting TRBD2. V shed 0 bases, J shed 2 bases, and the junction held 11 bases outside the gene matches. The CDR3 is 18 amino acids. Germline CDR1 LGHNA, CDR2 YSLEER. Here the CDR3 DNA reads TGCGCCAGCAGCCAAGACGCGAGGGCTAGCGGCATCACAGATACGCAGTATTTT. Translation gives CASSQDARASGITDTQYF.

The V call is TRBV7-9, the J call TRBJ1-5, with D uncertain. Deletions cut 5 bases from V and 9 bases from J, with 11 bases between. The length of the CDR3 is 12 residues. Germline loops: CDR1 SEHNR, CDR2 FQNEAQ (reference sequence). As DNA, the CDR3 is TGTGCCAGCAGCATAGGTCAGTGGCCCCAGCATTTT. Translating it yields CASSIGQWPQHF.

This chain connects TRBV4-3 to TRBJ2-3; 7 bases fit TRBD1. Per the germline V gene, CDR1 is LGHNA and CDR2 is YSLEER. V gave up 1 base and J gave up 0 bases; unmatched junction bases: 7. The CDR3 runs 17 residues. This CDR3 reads CASSQVGQETSTDTQYF. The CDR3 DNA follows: TGCGCCAGCAGCCAAGTAGGACAGGAGACTAGCACAGATACGCAGTATTTT.

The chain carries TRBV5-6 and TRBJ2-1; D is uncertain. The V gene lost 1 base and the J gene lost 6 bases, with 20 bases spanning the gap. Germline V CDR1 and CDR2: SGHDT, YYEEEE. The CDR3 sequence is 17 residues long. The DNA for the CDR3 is TGTGCCAGCAGCTTGAATTCTCTTGTTTGGACGTTCAATGAGCAGTTCTTC. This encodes CASSLNSLVWTFNEQFF.

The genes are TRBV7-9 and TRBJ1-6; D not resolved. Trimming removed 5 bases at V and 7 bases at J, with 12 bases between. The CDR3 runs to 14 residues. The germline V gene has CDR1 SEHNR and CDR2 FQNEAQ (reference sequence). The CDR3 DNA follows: TGTGCCAGCAGCCCAGTCTCCACGAATTCACCCCTCCACTTT. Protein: CASSPVSTNSPLHF.

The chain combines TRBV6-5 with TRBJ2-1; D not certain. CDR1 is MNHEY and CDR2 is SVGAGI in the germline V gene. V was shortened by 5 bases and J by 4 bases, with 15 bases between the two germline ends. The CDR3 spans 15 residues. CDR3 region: CASSTFLRAYNEQFF. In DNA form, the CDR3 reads TGTGCCAGCAGTACCTTCCTTAGGGCATACAATGAGCAGTTCTTC.

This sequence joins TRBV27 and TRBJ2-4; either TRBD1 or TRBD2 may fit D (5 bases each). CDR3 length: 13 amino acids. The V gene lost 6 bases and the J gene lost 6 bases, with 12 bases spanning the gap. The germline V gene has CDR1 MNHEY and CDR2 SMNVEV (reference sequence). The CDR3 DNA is TGTGCCAGCAGCCCCTGGGACCTAAACATTCAGTACTTC. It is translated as CASSPWDLNIQYF.

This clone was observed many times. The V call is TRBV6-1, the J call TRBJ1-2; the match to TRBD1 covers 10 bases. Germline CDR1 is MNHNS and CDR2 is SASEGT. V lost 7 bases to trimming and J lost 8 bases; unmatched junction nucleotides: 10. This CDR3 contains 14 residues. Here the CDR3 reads CASTETGGLRGYTF. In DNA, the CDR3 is TGTGCCAGCACCGAGACAGGGGGCTTGAGGGGCTACACCTTC.

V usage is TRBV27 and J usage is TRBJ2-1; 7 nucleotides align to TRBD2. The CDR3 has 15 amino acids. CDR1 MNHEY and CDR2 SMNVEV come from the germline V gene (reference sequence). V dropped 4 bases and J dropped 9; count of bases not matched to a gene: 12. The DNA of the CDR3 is TGTGCCAGCAGTTCCGGGACTAATAATATGCTTGAGCAGTTCTTC. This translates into CASSSGTNNMLEQFF.

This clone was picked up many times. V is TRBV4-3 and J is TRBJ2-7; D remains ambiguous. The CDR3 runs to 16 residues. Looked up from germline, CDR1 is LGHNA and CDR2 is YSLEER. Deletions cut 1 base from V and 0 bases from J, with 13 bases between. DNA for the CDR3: TGCGCCAGCAGCCAAGGATTCGGGTCTCTCTCCTACGAGCAGTACTTC. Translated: CASSQGFGSLSYEQYF.

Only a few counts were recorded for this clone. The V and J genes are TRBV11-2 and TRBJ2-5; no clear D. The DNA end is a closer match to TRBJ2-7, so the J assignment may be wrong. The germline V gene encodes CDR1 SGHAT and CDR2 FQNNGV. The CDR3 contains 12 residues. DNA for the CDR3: TGTGCCAGCCGGTCAAATGCTAACGAGCAGTACTTC. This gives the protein CASRSNANEQYF.

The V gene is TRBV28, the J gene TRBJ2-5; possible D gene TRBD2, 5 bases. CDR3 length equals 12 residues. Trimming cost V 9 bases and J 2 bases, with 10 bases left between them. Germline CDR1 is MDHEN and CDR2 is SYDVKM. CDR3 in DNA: TGTGCCAGTCCCGGGAAACAAGAGACCCAGTACTTC. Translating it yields CASPGKQETQYF.

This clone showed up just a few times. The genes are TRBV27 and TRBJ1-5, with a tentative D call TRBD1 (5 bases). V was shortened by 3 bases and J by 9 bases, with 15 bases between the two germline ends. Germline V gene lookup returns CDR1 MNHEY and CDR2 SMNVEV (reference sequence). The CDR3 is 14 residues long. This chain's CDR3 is CASSFSGALGPQHF. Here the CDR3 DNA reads TGTGCCAGCAGTTTCTCCGGGGCCCTGGGGCCCCAGCATTTT.

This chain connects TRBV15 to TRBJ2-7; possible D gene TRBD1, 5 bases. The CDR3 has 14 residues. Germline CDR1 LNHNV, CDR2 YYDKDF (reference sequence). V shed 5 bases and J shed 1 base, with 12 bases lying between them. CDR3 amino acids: CATSQGVGSYEQYF. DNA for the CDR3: TGTGCCACCAGCCAGGGTGTGGGGTCCTACGAGCAGTACTTC.

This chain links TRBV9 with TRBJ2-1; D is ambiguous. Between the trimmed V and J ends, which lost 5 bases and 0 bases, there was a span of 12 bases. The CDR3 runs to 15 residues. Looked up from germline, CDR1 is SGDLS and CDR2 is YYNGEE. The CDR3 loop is CASSPIPSSYNEQFF. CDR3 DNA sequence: TGTGCCAGCAGTCCAATTCCTAGCTCCTACAATGAGCAGTTCTTC.

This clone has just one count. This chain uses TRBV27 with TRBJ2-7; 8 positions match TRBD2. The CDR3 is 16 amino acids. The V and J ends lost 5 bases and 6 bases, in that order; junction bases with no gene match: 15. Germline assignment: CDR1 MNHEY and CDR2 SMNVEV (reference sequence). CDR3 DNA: TGTGCCAGCAGTGGGGGCTCGCCGGGAGGGCCTTCCGAGCAGTACTTC. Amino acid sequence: CASSGGSPGGPSEQYF.

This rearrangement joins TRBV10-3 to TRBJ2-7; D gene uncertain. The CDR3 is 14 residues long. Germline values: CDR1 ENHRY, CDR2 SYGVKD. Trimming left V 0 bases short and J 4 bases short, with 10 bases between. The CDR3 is CAISESSARYEQYF. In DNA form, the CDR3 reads TGTGCCATCAGTGAGTCGTCAGCTCGATACGAGCAGTACTTC.

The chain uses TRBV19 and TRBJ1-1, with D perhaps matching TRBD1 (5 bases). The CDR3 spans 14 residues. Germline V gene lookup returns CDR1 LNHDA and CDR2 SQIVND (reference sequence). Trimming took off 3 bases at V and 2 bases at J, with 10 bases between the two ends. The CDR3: CASSILDRNTEAFF. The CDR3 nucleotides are TGTGCCAGTAGTATCCTTGACAGAAACACTGAAGCTTTCTTT. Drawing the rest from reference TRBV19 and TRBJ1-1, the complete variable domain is DGGITQSPKYLFRKEGQNVTLSCEQNLNHDAMYWYRQDPGQGLRLIYYSQIVNDFQKGDIAEGYSVSREKKESFPLTVTSAQKNPTAFYLCASSILDRNTEAFFGQGTRLTVV.

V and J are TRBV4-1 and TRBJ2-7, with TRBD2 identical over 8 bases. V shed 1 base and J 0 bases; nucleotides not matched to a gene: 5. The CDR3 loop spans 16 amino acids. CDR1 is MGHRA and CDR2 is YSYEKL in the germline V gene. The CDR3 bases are TGCGCCAGCAGCCAAGGGTTAGCGGGGAGCTCCTACGAGCAGTACTTC. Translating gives CASSQGLAGSSYEQYF.